A selection of T cell receptor beta chains follows, all from one sample in a study of early T cells in non-severe SARS-CoV-2 infection. TCRdb fed the 5' RACE reads into MiXCR, producing one record per CDR3 protein. The sample consists of about 50,000 distinct CDR3 sequences, approximately 8.5% of them appearing once. Sample: whole blood. These receptors were collected from an adult who was a healthcare worker with PCR-confirmed SARS-CoV-2 infection or an uninfected control (not recorded which). Both conserved end residues are part of each CDR3. Each record gives: D gene, J gene, V gene, clone size, CDR3 DNA, CDR3 protein. A D gene is named only where the DNA matches it firmly. Where a row states a size, it is once, few, many or the class of an expanded clone; other rows omit it.

>-|TRBJ2-1|TRBV7-2|-
TGTGCCAGCAGCTTGAGTCGAAGCTCCTACAATGAGCAGTTCTTC
CASSLSRSSYNEQFF
>-|TRBJ1-5|TRBV28|-
TGTGCCAGCAACCCTTCGGGAACGCCCCAGCATTTT
CASNPSGTPQHF
>-|TRBJ1-2|TRBV20-1|-
TGCAGTGCGGGAAGATATGGCTACACCTTC
CSAGRYGYTF
>TRBD1|TRBJ1-1|TRBV7-3|many
TGTGCCAGCAGCTTACAACAGGGGGCGACGGCGGCTTTCTTT
CASSLQQGATAAFF
>TRBD1|TRBJ1-4|TRBV7-2|few
TGTGCCAGCAGTGGCGACAGGGGTTATAATGAAAAACTGTTTTTT
CASSGDRGYNEKLFF
>-|TRBJ2-7|TRBV7-9|-
TGTGCCAGCAGCAGTCGGGCCACCTACGAGCAGTACTTC
CASSSRATYEQYF
>-|TRBJ2-5|TRBV4-2|few
TGTGCCAGCAGCCAAGATCTGTTTGGCAGGGATGCAGCAGAGACCCAGTACTTC
CASSQDLFGRDAAETQYF
>TRBD1|TRBJ1-1|TRBV7-9|many
TGTGCCAGCAGCTTGGGACAGGGAGATGCTTTCTTT
CASSLGQGDAFF
>TRBD2|TRBJ2-7|TRBV19|-
TGTGCCAGTAGCGTTGCGGGAGGGTTCGTGTACGAGCAGTACTTC
CASSVAGGFVYEQYF
>TRBD2|TRBJ2-2|TRBV7-2|-
TGTGCCAGCAGCTCGGGACTAGCGGGCGTCTTAGGGGAGCTGTTTTTT
CASSSGLAGVLGELFF
>-|TRBJ1-2|TRBV4-3|many
TGCGCCAGCAGCCAAGATCGGATAATCAACGGGGAATATGGCTACACCTTC
CASSQDRIINGEYGYTF
>-|TRBJ1-1|TRBV19|many
TGTGCCAGTAGGCTATACAGGGAGAACACTGAAGCTTTCTTT
CASRLYRENTEAFF
>TRBD1|TRBJ2-3|TRBV5-6|many
TGTGCCAGCAGCCTCCTAGGACAGGCTAGCACAGATACGCAGTATTTT
CASSLLGQASTDTQYF
>-|TRBJ2-2|TRBV7-2|many
TGTGCCAGCAGCCGAGACACCGGGGAGCTGTTTTTT
CASSRDTGELFF
>-|TRBJ1-1|TRBV3-1|once
TGTGCCAGCAGACCCTCGGAGGGCGGCACTGAAGTTTTCTTT
CASRPSEGGTEVFF
>-|TRBJ1-2|TRBV20-1|-
TGCAGTGCTCCGACAGGAAACTATGGCTACACCTTC
CSAPTGNYGYTF
>-|TRBJ1-1|TRBV4-3|-
TGCGCCAGCAGCCAATTATTGAACACTGAAGCTTTCTTT
CASSQLLNTEAFF
>-|TRBJ1-2|TRBV4-3|few
TGCGCCAGCAGCCAAGATTTTAGGGAGGGGTATGGCTACACCTTC
CASSQDFREGYGYTF
>TRBD1|TRBJ1-4|TRBV28|few
TGTGCCAGCAGTGAGACATCAGGGGGGAATGAAAAACTGTTTTTT
CASSETSGGNEKLFF
>-|TRBJ1-1|TRBV16|-
TGTGCCAGCAGCCACCCGGACGGCAACACTGAAGCTTTCTTT
CASSHPDGNTEAFF
>TRBD1|TRBJ1-1|TRBV7-3|-
TGTGCCAGCAGACCGGACAGGGGATCGACTGAAGCTTTCTTT
CASRPDRGSTEAFF
>-|TRBJ1-1|TRBV4-2|many
TGTGCCAGCAGCCTTCGGACAGAGAACACTGAAGCTTTCTTT
CASSLRTENTEAFF
>-|TRBJ1-5|TRBV12-3/TRBV12-4|many
TGTGCCAGCAGTGACCCATCTGGGGGGGTATCGGCCCAGCATTTT
CASSDPSGGVSAQHF
>-|TRBJ2-5|TRBV5-1|-
TGCGCCAGCAGCTTGGACGAGACCCAGTACTTC
CASSLDETQYF
>TRBD1|TRBJ1-1|TRBV10-2|-
TGCGCCGGCAGACCTCAGGGGGGGAACACTGAAGCTTTCTTT
CAGRPQGGNTEAFF
>-|TRBJ2-5|TRBV29-1|many
TGCAGCGGCGAAGGCGGACTGGCCATTGAGACCCAGTACTTC
CSGEGGLAIETQYF
>-|TRBJ2-7|TRBV28|-
TGTGCCAGCAGTCCCGGGCGGCGGGAGCAGTACTTC
CASSPGRREQYF